A single T cell receptor beta chain is shown here with its context. This entry comes from a study of blood T cell repertoires in COVID-19. Background on the study: In each case, the material was cDNA or gDNA derived from T cells, B-cell-depleted T cells, or PBMCs.

As originally analysed: The authors estimated nucleated cell counts from reference gene primer amplification. This table comes from immunoSEQ multiplex PCR, and its TCRdb copy is limited to in-frame clones, with some not included. D and trimming were read from the DNA, whereas the V and J calls and clone size are those reported in that table. The profile shows 100,000 to 150,000 clones, 70% to 90% of them singletons. V lost 2 bases, J lost 11 bases, and 18 bases lay in between. In germline, CDR1 is MNHNS, CDR2 SASEGT. This CDR3 has 14 amino acids. The chain links TRBV6-1 to TRBJ1-2; possibly TRBD1 for D (5 bases). The TCR sequence derives from a woman of 80 years or more with acute or convalescent COVID-19. Sequencing used peripheral blood. CDR3 bases: TGTGCCAGCAGTGAATCGGGGCCGGGAGGCGGTTACACCTTC. Encoded protein: CASSESGPGGGYTF.